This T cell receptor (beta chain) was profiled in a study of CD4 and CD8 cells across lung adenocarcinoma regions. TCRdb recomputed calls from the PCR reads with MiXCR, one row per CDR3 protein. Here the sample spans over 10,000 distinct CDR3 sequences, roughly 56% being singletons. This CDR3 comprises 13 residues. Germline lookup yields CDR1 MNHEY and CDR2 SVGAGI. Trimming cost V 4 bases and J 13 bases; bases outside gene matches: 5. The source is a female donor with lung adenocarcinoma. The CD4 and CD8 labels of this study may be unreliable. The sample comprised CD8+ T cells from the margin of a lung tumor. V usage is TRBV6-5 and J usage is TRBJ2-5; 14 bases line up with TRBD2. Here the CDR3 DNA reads TGTGCCAGCAGTTTGGGACTAGCGGGAGCGGTGTACTTC. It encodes CASSLGLAGAVYF.